This T cell receptor beta chain was captured in a study of T cells in Graves' hyperthyroidism and ophthalmopathy. Comment on this clonotype: What it binds is unknown.

Notes on the study in general: Most expanded thyroid clonotypes above 0.001 recurred in blood.

The investigators amplified TCR beta CDR3 regions from RNA transcripts. A first-round RT-PCR of the TCR CDR3 used the HTBI primer set. MiXCR was run by TCRdb on the multiplex PCR reads, yielding one entry per CDR3 protein. The table has hundreds of thousands of distinct CDR3 sequences, more than 15% seen once. Germline V CDR1 and CDR2: SEHNR, FQNEAQ (reference sequence). The J segment lost 5 bases and the V segment lost 6 bases, leaving 9 bases of the junction unmatched. This CDR3 contains 15 residues. The sequenced sample was blood. The chain links TRBV7-9 to TRBJ2-2; 7 nucleotides agree with TRBD1. This TCR came from a woman between 40 and 55 years old with Graves' ophthalmopathy. This CDR3 reads CASRVPGQLTGELFF. CDR3 coding DNA: TGTGCCAGCAGGGTCCCGGGACAGCTGACCGGGGAGCTGTTTTTT.